The 29 T cell receptor beta chains reported below all come from one sample, sequenced in a study of patients and donors after allogeneic stem cell transplantation. TCRdb called the RT-PCR reads again in MiXCR, with one record for every CDR3 protein. This sample yields over 350,000 distinct CDR3 sequences, of which under 20% are seen a single time; 7.2% belongs to the top ten. The specimen sequenced was blood, either unsorted or a sorted T cell fraction (not recorded which). The receptors shown here come from a human donor who was either an allogeneic HSCT recipient or a stem cell or donor lymphocyte infusion donor (not recorded which). It is not recorded whose cells these are; they may come from a transplant donor.

The chain is built from TRBV7-2 and TRBJ2-7; D not resolved. CDR3 size: 14 residues. Trimming cost V 2 bases and J 7 bases, with 15 bases left between them. Germline values: CDR1 SGHTA, CDR2 FQGNSA. DNA for the CDR3: TGTGCCAGCAGCTTAAACGGGTGGGCTATAGAGCAGTACTTC. Translation gives CASSLNGWAIEQYF.

The chain is built from TRBV7-8 and TRBJ2-5, with D possibly TRBD1 on 6 matching bases. This CDR3 is built from 15 residues. The V gene lost 5 bases and the J gene lost 2 bases, with 15 bases spanning the gap. CDR1 SGHVS and CDR2 FQNEAQ come from the germline V gene. In DNA, the CDR3 is TGTGCCAGCAGCGGCAGGGACACCGTTCAAGAGACCCAGTACTTC. Amino acids: CASSGRDTVQETQYF.

The chain employs TRBV5-1 and TRBJ2-7; 7 bases are a match to TRBD1. V was pared by 3 bases and J by 3 bases, with 6 bases of the junction left unmatched. This CDR3 is 14 amino acids long. CDR1 is SGHRS and CDR2 is YFSETQ in the germline V gene. CDR3 DNA: TGCGCCAGCAGCTCGCAGACAGGGAGCTACGAGCAGTACTTC. It translates to CASSSQTGSYEQYF.

The chain combines TRBV3-1 with TRBJ2-7; D possibly corresponds to TRBD2 (5 bases). The CDR3 runs 12 residues. The germline gives CDR1 LGHDT, CDR2 YNNKEL (reference sequence). The ends were cut back, 4 bases at V and 12 bases at J, with 16 bases in the middle. CDR3 loop: CASSPGRGMAYF. In DNA form, the CDR3 reads TGTGCCAGCAGCCCCGGTCGGGGAATGGCGTACTTC.

This clonotype was seen repeatedly, ten times or more. V is TRBV7-9 and J is TRBJ2-5, with D hard to call. This CDR3 spans 14 amino acids. CDR1 and CDR2 from the germline V gene are SEHNR and FQNEAQ (reference sequence). Trimming pared 4 bases from V and 4 bases from J, leaving 13 bases between. In DNA form, the CDR3 reads TGTGCCAGCAGCTCTCTTGGCGTGTTAGAGACCCAGTACTTC. Its protein is CASSSLGVLETQYF.

This clonotype occurred many times. The rearrangement joins TRBV10-3 to TRBJ1-1; 8 nucleotides line up with TRBD1. The germline gives CDR1 ENHRY, CDR2 SYGVKD. With V trimmed by 3 bases and J by 11 bases, 11 bases remained unmatched. The CDR3 length is 14 residues. The CDR3 loop is CAISEGGRGRGAFF. The CDR3 DNA follows: TGTGCCATCAGTGAAGGCGGCAGGGGGCGCGGCGCTTTCTTT.

This clonotype was observed at least ten times. The genes are TRBV12-3 or TRBV12-4 and TRBJ1-2; 7 bases agree with TRBD1. With 4 bases clipped from V and 2 bases from J, the junction kept 4 bases outside the gene matches. The CDR3 extends over 14 amino acids. CDR3 DNA: TGTGCCAGCAGTTACAGGGGTTCCAACTATGGCTACACCTTC. Translated, it gives CASSYRGSNYGYTF.

The chain joins TRBV13 to TRBJ2-5; the D is unclear. CDR1 and CDR2 (germline): PRHDT, FYEKMQ (reference sequence). The length of the CDR3 is 14 residues. V lost 5 bases, J lost 5 bases, and 15 bases lay in between. The CDR3 loop is CASSIRPRWETQYF. The CDR3 nucleotides are TGTGCCAGCAGCATCCGCCCCCGGTGGGAGACCCAGTACTTC. The full variable domain, rest sourced from reference TRBV13 and TRBJ2-5, is AAGVIQSPRHLIKEKRETATLKCYPIPRHDTVYWYQQGPGQDPQFLISFYEKMQSDKGSIPDRFSAQQFSDYHSELNMSSLELGDSALYFCASSIRPRWETQYFGPGTRLLVL.

V is TRBV7-9 and J is TRBJ2-3, with D hard to call. Trimming pared 5 bases from V and 2 bases from J, leaving 11 bases between. The CDR3 runs to 14 residues. Germline lookup yields CDR1 SEHNR and CDR2 FQNEAQ (reference sequence). CDR3 bases: TGTGCCAGCAGCCCTTCAATCGACACAGATACGCAGTATTTT. This codes for CASSPSIDTDTQYF.

This sequence joins TRBV27 and TRBJ2-7, with 7 bases that match TRBD1. In germline, CDR1 is MNHEY, CDR2 SMNVEV (reference sequence). Trimming at V came to 3 bases and at J to 7 bases, leaving 9 bases not matched to a gene. The CDR3 is 14 residues long. CDR3 amino acids: CASSFFQGVGEQYF. CDR3 DNA: TGTGCCAGCAGTTTTTTTCAGGGGGTTGGGGAGCAGTACTTC.

This clonotype came up a few times. This chain connects TRBV20-1 to TRBJ1-4, with D possibly TRBD1 on 5 matching bases. V dropped 3 bases and J dropped 6 bases, with 17 bases sitting between them. Germline lookup yields CDR1 DFQATT and CDR2 SNEGSKA (reference sequence). The CDR3 has 15 amino acids. Written as DNA, the CDR3 is TGCAGTGCTAGTAAATTTGGGTCGGGGGATGAAAAACTGTTTTTT. Residues: CSASKFGSGDEKLFF.

This chain uses TRBV6-5 with TRBJ2-7, with D perhaps TRBD1 or TRBD2 (6 bases each). V was clipped by 1 base and J by 3 bases, with 13 bases between them. From germline, CDR1 is MNHEY and CDR2 SVGAGI. The CDR3 is made up of 15 amino acids. The CDR3 is CASSYFVRGLYEQYF. As DNA, the CDR3 is TGTGCCAGCAGTTACTTCGTCAGGGGACTCTACGAGCAGTACTTC.

The chain is built from TRBV6-2 or TRBV6-3 and TRBJ1-6, with TRBD1 as a possible D gene (6 bases). The V gene's germline CDR1 is MNHEY and CDR2 SVGEGT. This CDR3 has 14 amino acids. V lost 4 bases and J 15 bases, leaving 19 bases between the germline ends. The chain's CDR3 is CASSFEDRKWNLHF. For the CDR3, the DNA is TGTGCCAGCAGTTTTGAGGACAGAAAATGGAACCTCCACTTT.

This clonotype was found a few times. V is TRBV7-2 and J is TRBJ1-2; TRBD1 matches at 11 bases. There are 14 residues in the CDR3. With 4 bases clipped from V and 4 bases from J, the junction kept 2 bases outside the gene matches. Germline values: CDR1 SGHTA, CDR2 FQGNSA. The chain's CDR3 is CASSSGQGAYGYTF. The CDR3 region has the DNA TGTGCCAGCAGCTCCGGACAGGGGGCCTATGGCTACACCTTC.

This clonotype turned up a few times. J is TRBJ2-7 and V is TRBV3-1; D might be TRBD2 (5 bases). The V end was cut by 3 bases, the J end by 0 bases, with 15 bases between. The CDR3 is 16 amino acids. Germline V gives CDR1 LGHDT, CDR2 YNNKEL (reference sequence). The CDR3: CASSQVGLGSSYEQYF. DNA for the CDR3: TGTGCCAGCAGCCAGGTTGGCCTAGGGAGCTCCTACGAGCAGTACTTC.

This clonotype occurred a few times. The CDR3 is CASSQNKGQRSYEQYF. In nucleotides, the CDR3 is TGTGCCAGCAGCCAAAACAAAGGACAGCGATCCTACGAGCAGTACTTC. The J gene is TRBJ2-7, the V gene TRBV14, with D maybe TRBD1 (6 bases). With 2 bases removed from V and 1 base from J, the gap between germline ends came to 15 bases. CDR3 size: 16 residues. Germline values: CDR1 SGHDN, CDR2 FVKESK.

Only a few counts were recorded for this clonotype. This chain connects TRBV6-5 to TRBJ1-3, with no clear D. The CDR3 is made up of 13 amino acids. The V and J ends lost 4 bases and 9 bases respectively, with 13 bases between them. Germline V lookup: CDR1 MNHEY, CDR2 SVGAGI. CDR3 residues: CASSLSGRGTIYF. The CDR3 coding sequence is TGTGCCAGCAGTTTATCCGGTCGGGGCACCATATATTTT.

This clonotype appeared a few times. The gene calls are TRBV9 and TRBJ1-3; D not resolved. This CDR3 is 15 amino acids long. Germline V gives CDR1 SGDLS, CDR2 YYNGEE. V was trimmed by 4 bases and J by 1 base, leaving 12 bases between them. The CDR3 is CASSPEGRSGNTIYF. As DNA, the CDR3 is TGTGCCAGCAGCCCAGAAGGAAGGTCTGGAAACACCATATATTTT.

The rearrangement links TRBV27 to TRBJ2-7; 9 bases map to TRBD1. V dropped 3 bases and J dropped 1; count of bases not matched to a gene: 4. The CDR3 has 15 residues. Germline lookup yields CDR1 MNHEY and CDR2 SMNVEV (reference sequence). The CDR3 sequence is CASSFAGQGSYEQYF. As DNA, the CDR3 is TGTGCCAGCAGTTTTGCGGGACAGGGATCCTACGAGCAGTACTTC.

J is TRBJ2-7 and V is TRBV10-3; TRBD2 matches at 7 bases. V gave up 0 bases and J gave up 4 bases; unmatched junction bases: 15. Germline V gene lookup returns CDR1 ENHRY and CDR2 SYGVKD. The CDR3 totals 18 residues. For the CDR3, the DNA is TGTGCCATCAGTGAGTCGGGGGGAGCGGGGAATCAATGGTACGAGCAGTACTTC. The encoded protein is CAISESGGAGNQWYEQYF.

This clonotype appeared a few times. This rearrangement joins TRBV27 to TRBJ2-2; D gene uncertain. CDR3 length equals 15 residues. The germline V gene encodes CDR1 MNHEY and CDR2 SMNVEV (reference sequence). V lost 8 bases, J lost 0 bases, and 13 bases lay in between. The DNA for the CDR3 is TGTGCCAGCTCGGTTTACCACCCGAACACCGGGGAGCTGTTTTTT. It codes for CASSVYHPNTGELFF.

This clonotype occurred a few times. J is TRBJ2-2 and V is TRBV7-7, with D possibly TRBD1 on 6 matching bases. The V end lost 10 bases, the J end lost 7 bases, and 19 bases lay between the germline ends. The CDR3 has 14 residues. CDR1 and CDR2 from the germline V gene are SSHAT and FNYEAQ (reference sequence). CDR3 amino acids: CAIPGHRSGGELFF. DNA of the CDR3: TGTGCCATCCCGGGACATCGGTCGGGCGGGGAGCTGTTTTTT. The full variable domain, rest sourced from reference TRBV7-7 and TRBJ2-2, is GAGVSQSPRYKVTKRGQDVTLRCDPISSHATLYWYQQALGQGPEFLTYFNYEAQPDKSGLPSDRFSAERPEGSISTLTIQRTEQRDSAMYRCAIPGHRSGGELFFGEGSRLTVL.

The CDR3 DNA follows: TGTGCCAGCAGTTACTCAAGGTACGAGCAGTACTTC. Its translation is CASSYSRYEQYF. The genes are TRBV6-2 or TRBV6-3 and TRBJ2-7; D call uncertain. Germline CDR1 and CDR2: MNHEY and SVGEGT. Trimming shortened V by 0 bases and J by 4 bases, and 4 bases separated the two germline ends. The CDR3 covers 12 residues.

This clonotype was seen a handful of times. The V gene is TRBV29-1, the J gene TRBJ1-1, with D possibly TRBD1 on 5 matching bases. V was trimmed by 7 bases and J by 4 bases, leaving 16 bases between them. This CDR3 contains 13 residues. Per the germline V gene, CDR1 is SQVTM and CDR2 is ANQGSEA. CDR3 DNA: TGCAGCGCCCTGGGACGGCTGGGCACTGAAGCTTTCTTT. Translating it yields CSALGRLGTEAFF. Full variable domain (rest looked up from reference TRBV29-1 and TRBJ1-1): SAVISQKPSRDICQRGTSLTIQCQVDSQVTMMFWYRQQPGQSLTLIATANQGSEATYESGFVIDKFPISRPNLTFSTLTVSNMSPEDSSIYLCSALGRLGTEAFFGQGTRLTVV.

This clonotype came up a few times. The rearrangement uses TRBV13 and TRBJ2-7; 8 nucleotides agree with TRBD1. This CDR3 is 15 amino acids long. The junction had 8 bases not matched to a gene; V was cut back by 5 bases and J by 2 bases. Germline-derived CDR1 and CDR2 are PRHDT and FYEKMQ (reference sequence). The CDR3 loop is CASSAQTGGAYEQYF. The CDR3 coding sequence is TGTGCCAGCAGCGCACAAACAGGGGGTGCCTACGAGCAGTACTTC. Using reference TRBV13 and TRBJ2-7 for the parts outside the CDR3, the full variable domain is AAGVIQSPRHLIKEKRETATLKCYPIPRHDTVYWYQQGPGQDPQFLISFYEKMQSDKGSIPDRFSAQQFSDYHSELNMSSLELGDSALYFCASSAQTGGAYEQYFGPGTRLTVT.

The V gene is TRBV19, the J gene TRBJ2-5; D call uncertain. CDR3 length equals 14 residues. V lost 2 bases, J lost 5 bases, and 12 bases lay in between. The germline CDR1 and CDR2 sequences are LNHDA and SQIVND (reference sequence). The CDR3 reads CASSIRVRSETQYF. CDR3 coding DNA: TGTGCCAGTAGTATAAGGGTGAGGAGTGAGACCCAGTACTTC.

This clonotype was recorded at least ten times. The V and J genes are TRBV12-3 or TRBV12-4 and TRBJ1-5, with unresolved D. The CDR3 runs to 11 residues. V was cut by 6 bases and J by 9 bases, with 9 bases left in between. CDR3 amino acids: CASSLTGPQHF. CDR3 in DNA: TGTGCCAGCAGCCTCACGGGGCCCCAGCATTTT.

The chain links TRBV20-1 to TRBJ1-1, with TRBD1 matching over 10 bases. V lost 6 bases, J lost 3 bases, and 13 bases stayed unmatched. The CDR3 is 16 residues long. The germline V gene encodes CDR1 DFQATT and CDR2 SNEGSKA (reference sequence). CDR3 residues: CSAEEGQGTADTEAFF. The CDR3 DNA follows: TGCAGTGCCGAAGAGGGACAGGGGACTGCGGACACTGAAGCTTTCTTT.

This rearrangement joins TRBV3-1 to TRBJ2-1; 12 nucleotides align to TRBD2. J gave up 2 bases and V 1 base, and 0 bases lay outside the gene matches. Germline V CDR1 and CDR2: LGHDT, YNNKEL (reference sequence). This CDR3 spans 16 amino acids. CDR3 region: CASSQASGGAYNEQFF. DNA of the CDR3: TGTGCCAGCAGCCAAGCTAGCGGGGGGGCCTACAATGAGCAGTTCTTC.